Included here is one T cell receptor beta chain sequence, with context. This entry belongs to a study of blood T cell repertoires in COVID-19. Overall study context: The United States, Italy and Spain provided the acute and convalescent COVID-19 samples. PBMCs, B-cell-depleted T cells, or T cells provided the cDNA or gDNA that made up the material.

Germline V CDR1 and CDR2: MNHEY, SVGAGI. V was clipped by 0 bases and J by 0 bases, with 3 bases between them. The CDR3 is made up of 14 amino acids. The participants were between roughly 18 and 89 years old and came from some 25 US areas. Original methodology: Scientists estimated how many nucleated cells there were by amplifying reference gene primers. Repertoires were generated with immunoSEQ multiplex PCR, while TCRdb's copy carries only in-frame clones and drops some. The V and J calls and clone size were taken over from that table, and D and trimming were inferred from the DNA. Of about 240,000 clones listed, more than 75% are singletons.

The chain has TRBV6-5 and TRBJ1-3, with no clear D. Sequenced material: PBMCs or T cells enriched from blood (not recorded which). The TCR was taken from a woman in her thirties or forties with acute COVID-19. This CDR3 is CASSYSYSGNTIYF. In DNA form, the CDR3 reads TGTGCCAGCAGTTACTCGTACTCTGGAAACACCATATATTTT.